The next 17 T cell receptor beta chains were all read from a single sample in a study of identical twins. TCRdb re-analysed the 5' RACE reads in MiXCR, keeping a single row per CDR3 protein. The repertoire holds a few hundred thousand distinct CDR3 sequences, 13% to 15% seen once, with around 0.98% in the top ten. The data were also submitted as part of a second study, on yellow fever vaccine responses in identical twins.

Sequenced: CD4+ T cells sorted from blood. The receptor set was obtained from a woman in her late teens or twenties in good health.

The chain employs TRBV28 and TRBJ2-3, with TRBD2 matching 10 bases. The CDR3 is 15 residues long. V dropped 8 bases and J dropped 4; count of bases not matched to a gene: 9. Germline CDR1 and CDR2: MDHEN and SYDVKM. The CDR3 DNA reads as TGTGCCAGCGGAATTAGCGGGAGGAGGCCAGATACGCAGTATTTT. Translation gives CASGISGRRPDTQYF. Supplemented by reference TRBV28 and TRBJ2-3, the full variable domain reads DVKVTQSSRYLVKRTGEKVFLECVQDMDHENMFWYRQDPGLGLRLIYFSYDVKMKEKGDIPEGYSVSREKKERFSLILESASTNQTSMYLCASGISGRRPDTQYFGPGTRLTVL.

For the CDR3, the DNA is TGTGCCACCAGTGGGGCTACCGACAGGGTGTACAATGAGCAGTTCTTC. Its translation: CATSGATDRVYNEQFF. This sequence joins TRBV24-1 and TRBJ2-1; TRBD1 aligns across 7 bases. With V trimmed by 5 bases and J by 4 bases, 10 bases remained unmatched. The CDR3 covers 16 residues. Germline V lookup: CDR1 KGHDR, CDR2 SFDVKD.

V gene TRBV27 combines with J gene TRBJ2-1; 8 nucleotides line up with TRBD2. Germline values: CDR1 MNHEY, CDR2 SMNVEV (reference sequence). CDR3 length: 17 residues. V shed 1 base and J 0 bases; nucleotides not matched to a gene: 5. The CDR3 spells CASSLYQSGSSYNEQFF. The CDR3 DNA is TGTGCCAGCAGTTTATACCAGAGCGGGAGCTCCTACAATGAGCAGTTCTTC.

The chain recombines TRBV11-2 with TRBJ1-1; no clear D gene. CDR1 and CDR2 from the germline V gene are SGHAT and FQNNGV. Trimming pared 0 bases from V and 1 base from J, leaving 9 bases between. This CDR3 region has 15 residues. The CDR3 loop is CASSLEHRANTEAFF. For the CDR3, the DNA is TGTGCCAGCAGCTTAGAGCACAGAGCGAACACTGAAGCTTTCTTT.

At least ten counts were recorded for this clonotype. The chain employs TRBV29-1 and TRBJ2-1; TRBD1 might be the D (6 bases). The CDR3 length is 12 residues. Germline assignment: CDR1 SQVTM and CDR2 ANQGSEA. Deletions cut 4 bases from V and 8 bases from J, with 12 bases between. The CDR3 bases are TGCAGCGTTGGTCAGGGGTGGGATGAGCAGTTCTTC. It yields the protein CSVGQGWDEQFF.

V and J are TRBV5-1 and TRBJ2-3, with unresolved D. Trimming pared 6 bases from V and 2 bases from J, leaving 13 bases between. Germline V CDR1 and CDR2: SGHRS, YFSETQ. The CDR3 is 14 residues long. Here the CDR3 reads CASTDLTLTDTQYF. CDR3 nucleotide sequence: TGCGCCAGCACCGACCTTACCCTCACAGATACGCAGTATTTT. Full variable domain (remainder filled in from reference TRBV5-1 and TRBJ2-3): KAGVTQTPRYLIKTRGQQVTLSCSPISGHRSVSWYQQTPGQGLQFLFEYFSETQRNKGNFPGRFSGRQFSNSRSEMNVSTLELGDSALYLCASTDLTLTDTQYFGPGTRLTVL.

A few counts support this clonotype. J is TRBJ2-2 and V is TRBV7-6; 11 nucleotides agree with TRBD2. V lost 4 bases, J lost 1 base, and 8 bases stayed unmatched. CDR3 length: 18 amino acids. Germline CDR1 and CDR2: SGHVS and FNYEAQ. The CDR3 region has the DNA TGTGCCAGCAGCTCCGGACTAGCGGGCTATTGGAACACCGGGGAGCTGTTTTTT. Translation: CASSSGLAGYWNTGELFF. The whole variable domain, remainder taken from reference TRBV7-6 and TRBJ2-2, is GAGVSQSPRYKVTKRGQDVALRCDPISGHVSLYWYRQALGQGPEFLTYFNYEAQQDKSGLPNDRFSAERPEGSISTLTIQRTEQRDSAMYRCASSSGLAGYWNTGELFFGEGSRLTVL.

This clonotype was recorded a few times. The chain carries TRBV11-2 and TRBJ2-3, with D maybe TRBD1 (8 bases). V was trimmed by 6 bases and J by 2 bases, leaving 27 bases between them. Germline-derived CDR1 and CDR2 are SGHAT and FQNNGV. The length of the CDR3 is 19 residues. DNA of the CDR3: TGTGCCAGCAGAAGTACAGGGGGAGGGCGGGAGATCGCCACAGATACGCAGTATTTT. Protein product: CASRSTGGGREIATDTQYF.

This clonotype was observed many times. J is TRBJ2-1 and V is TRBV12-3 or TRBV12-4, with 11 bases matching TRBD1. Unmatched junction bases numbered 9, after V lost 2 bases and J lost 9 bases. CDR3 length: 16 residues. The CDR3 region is CASSLSPGQGAVEQFF. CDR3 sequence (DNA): TGTGCCAGCAGTTTAAGTCCCGGACAGGGGGCTGTTGAGCAGTTCTTC.

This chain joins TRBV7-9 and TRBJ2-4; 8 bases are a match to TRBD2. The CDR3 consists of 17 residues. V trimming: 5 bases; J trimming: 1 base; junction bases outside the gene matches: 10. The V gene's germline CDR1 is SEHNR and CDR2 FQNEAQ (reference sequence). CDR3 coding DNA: TGTGCCAGCAGCCGCCATGCAGCGGGAGTGGCCAAAAACATTCAGTACTTC. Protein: CASSRHAAGVAKNIQYF.

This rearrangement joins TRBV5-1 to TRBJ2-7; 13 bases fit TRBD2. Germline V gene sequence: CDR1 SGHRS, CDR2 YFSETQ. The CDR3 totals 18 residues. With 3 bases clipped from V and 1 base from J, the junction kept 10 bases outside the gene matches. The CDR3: CASSSTSGGAGGSYEQYF. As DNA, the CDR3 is TGCGCCAGCAGCTCTACTAGCGGGGGGGCCGGCGGTTCCTACGAGCAGTACTTC.

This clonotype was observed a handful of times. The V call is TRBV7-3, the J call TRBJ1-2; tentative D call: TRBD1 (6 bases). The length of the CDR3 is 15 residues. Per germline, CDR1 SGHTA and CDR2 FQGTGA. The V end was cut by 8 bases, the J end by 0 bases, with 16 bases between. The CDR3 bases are TGTGCCAGCGGCCCGGGCAGGGGAGCTAACTATGGCTACACCTTC. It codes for CASGPGRGANYGYTF.

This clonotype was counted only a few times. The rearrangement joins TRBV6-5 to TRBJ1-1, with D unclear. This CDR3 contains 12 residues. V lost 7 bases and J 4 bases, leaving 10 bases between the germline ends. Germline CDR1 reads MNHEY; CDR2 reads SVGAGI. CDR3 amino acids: CASTAPTTEAFF. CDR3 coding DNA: TGTGCCAGCACCGCACCGACCACTGAAGCTTTCTTT.

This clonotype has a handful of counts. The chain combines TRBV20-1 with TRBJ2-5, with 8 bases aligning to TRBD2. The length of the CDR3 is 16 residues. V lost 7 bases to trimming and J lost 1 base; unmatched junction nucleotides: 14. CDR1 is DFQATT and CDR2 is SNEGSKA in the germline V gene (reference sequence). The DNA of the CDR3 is TGCAGTGGCACGGACGGGGTAGCGGGGACCCAAGAGACCCAGTACTTC. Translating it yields CSGTDGVAGTQETQYF.

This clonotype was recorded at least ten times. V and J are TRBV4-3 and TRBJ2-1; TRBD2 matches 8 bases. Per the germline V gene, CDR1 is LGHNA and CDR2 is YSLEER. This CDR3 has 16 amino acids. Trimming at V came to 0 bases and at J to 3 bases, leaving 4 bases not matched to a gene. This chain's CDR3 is CASSQDRLANYNEQFF. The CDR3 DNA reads TGCGCCAGCAGCCAAGATCGACTAGCGAACTACAATGAGCAGTTCTTC.

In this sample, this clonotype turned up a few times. The DNA for the CDR3 is TGTGCCAGCAGCCTCGGGGGAATCAGGGAAGGGACGCAGTATTTT. Protein: CASSLGGIREGTQYF. J is TRBJ2-3 and V is TRBV4-2; a possible D gene is TRBD2 (6 bases). Germline loops: CDR1 LGHNA, CDR2 YNFKEQ. Trimming shortened V by 4 bases and J by 9 bases, and 20 bases separated the two germline ends. This CDR3 contains 15 residues.

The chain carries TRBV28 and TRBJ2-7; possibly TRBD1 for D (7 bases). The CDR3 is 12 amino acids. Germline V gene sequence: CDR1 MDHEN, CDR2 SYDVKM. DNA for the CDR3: TGTGGGACTAACAGGGGATCCTACGAGCAGTACTTC. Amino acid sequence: CGTNRGSYEQYF.